The next 21 T cell receptor beta chains were all read from a single sample in a study of cytomegalovirus exposure and HLA in healthy donors. The PCR made use of 60 Vbeta and 13 Jbeta primers. The method was immunoSEQ multiplex PCR; TCRdb's version includes in-frame clones alone and lacks a portion of them. The repertoire holds some 120,000 clones, with more than 70% as singletons. The material sequenced was PBMCs. These receptors were collected from a man aged 50 or older in good health and CMV-seronegative.

The chain has TRBV7-2 and TRBJ2-7; D possibly corresponds to TRBD2 (6 bases). This CDR3 comprises 15 residues. Germline V CDR1 and CDR2: SGHTA, FQGNSA. V was clipped by 1 base and J by 2 bases, with 12 bases between them. CDR3 residues: CASSLDQRAPYEQYF. CDR3 bases: TGTGCCAGCAGCTTAGACCAGCGGGCTCCCTACGAGCAGTACTTC.

This rearrangement joins TRBV19 to TRBJ2-3, with D perhaps TRBD2 (5 bases). Trimming shortened V by 7 bases and J by 0 bases, and 8 bases separated the two germline ends. The CDR3 sequence is 13 residues long. Germline CDR1 is LNHDA and CDR2 is SQIVND (reference sequence). CDR3 DNA: TGTGCCAGTACGGGAAGAAGCACAGATACGCAGTATTTT. This sequence encodes CASTGRSTDTQYF.

The rearrangement uses TRBV28 and TRBJ2-5; 8 bases align to TRBD1. V was clipped by 2 bases and J by 1 base; unmatched bases: 9. The CDR3 length is 17 residues. Per germline, CDR1 MDHEN and CDR2 SYDVKM. For the CDR3, the DNA is TGTGCCAGCAGTTTAGGCGTTTTTACAGGGGGCCAAGAGACCCAGTACTTC. The encoded protein is CASSLGVFTGGQETQYF.

This chain connects TRBV5-1 to TRBJ2-1; 7 positions match TRBD2. The V and J ends lost 1 base and 7 bases, in that order; junction bases with no gene match: 5. The CDR3 has 14 residues. Germline V gene sequence: CDR1 SGHRS, CDR2 YFSETQ. The CDR3 sequence: CASSLTPSGNEQFF. The CDR3 DNA reads as TGCGCCAGCAGCTTGACGCCTAGCGGAAATGAGCAGTTCTTC.

The chain links TRBV6-5 to TRBJ2-1, with D unresolved. V gave up 2 bases and J gave up 8 bases, with 4 bases separating them. CDR1 and CDR2 (germline): MNHEY, SVGAGI. The CDR3 is 11 residues long. The CDR3 spells CASSYGHEQFF. The CDR3 DNA is TGTGCCAGCAGTTACGGCCATGAGCAGTTCTTC.

The chain couples TRBV11-3 to TRBJ1-1; maybe TRBD1 (6 bases). Between the trimmed V and J ends, which lost 1 base and 7 bases, there was a span of 16 bases. The CDR3 consists of 15 residues. The V gene's germline CDR1 is SGHNT and CDR2 YENEEA. The CDR3 region has the DNA TGTGCCAGCAGCTTAGGACGGACAGTTCACCTTGAAGCTTTCTTT. This translates into CASSLGRTVHLEAFF.

The rearrangement links TRBV5-1 to TRBJ2-3, with 7 bases fitting TRBD2. The V gene's germline CDR1 is SGHRS and CDR2 YFSETQ. The CDR3 covers 16 residues. Losses at the gene ends were 4 bases for V and 2 bases for J; bases not matched to a gene: 10. CDR3 DNA sequence: TGCGCCAGCAGCCAAAACGCGGGGGAGCACACAGATACGCAGTATTTT. Translating gives CASSQNAGEHTDTQYF.

Here the CDR3 reads CASSRGPGQSTDTQYF. DNA for the CDR3: TGTGCCAGCAGCCGCGGACCGGGACAGAGCACAGATACGCAGTATTTT. The chain uses TRBV4-2 and TRBJ2-3, with 7 bases fitting TRBD1. In germline, CDR1 is LGHNA, CDR2 YNFKEQ. The CDR3 is 16 residues long. Trimming removed 4 bases from V and 0 bases from J; junction bases left unmatched: 7.

The rearrangement links TRBV5-4 to TRBJ2-3; 9 positions agree with TRBD1. The germline V gene has CDR1 SGHNT and CDR2 YYREEE (reference sequence). V shed 4 bases and J 4 bases; nucleotides not matched to a gene: 4. This CDR3 has 14 residues. CDR3 residues: CASSLDRGADTQYF. CDR3 coding DNA: TGTGCCAGCAGCCTGGACAGGGGCGCAGATACGCAGTATTTT.

This clone was picked up one time. The genes are TRBV6-1 and TRBJ1-1; D is undetermined. Trimming took 8 bases from V and 1 from J, leaving 5 bases between them. The germline V gene encodes CDR1 MNHNS and CDR2 SASEGT. This CDR3 contains 11 residues. The CDR3 region is CASLSNTEAFF. CDR3 sequence (DNA): TGTGCCAGCTTATCGAACACTGAAGCTTTCTTT.

This chain uses TRBV5-4 with TRBJ2-1, with D possibly TRBD1 on 6 matching bases. Trimming pared 0 bases from V and 2 bases from J, leaving 12 bases between. CDR1 is SGHNT and CDR2 is YYREEE in the germline V gene (reference sequence). The CDR3 is 16 residues long. CDR3 DNA: TGTGCCAGCAGCTTGGGCTCACAGGGTACCTACAATGAGCAGTTCTTC. Translation: CASSLGSQGTYNEQFF.

There are a few counts of this clone. The chain joins TRBV28 to TRBJ2-3, with 16 nucleotides matching TRBD2. The germline gives CDR1 MDHEN, CDR2 SYDVKM. V dropped 5 bases and J dropped 0; count of bases not matched to a gene: 14. The CDR3 covers 21 residues. The CDR3 nucleotides read TGTGCCAGCAGTCGCTGGACTGGGGGACTAGCGGGGGGGCTTAGCACAGATACGCAGTATTTT. Encoded protein: CASSRWTGGLAGGLSTDTQYF.

The chain joins TRBV15 to TRBJ2-3; a possible D gene is TRBD1 (5 bases). Between the trimmed V and J ends, which lost 2 bases and 1 base, there was a span of 10 bases. CDR3 length equals 15 residues. The germline gives CDR1 LNHNV, CDR2 YYDKDF (reference sequence). CDR3 in DNA: TGTGCCACCAGCAGACTCTCACAGGGCACAGATACGCAGTATTTT. This gives the protein CATSRLSQGTDTQYF.

The rearrangement uses TRBV13 and TRBJ2-1, with 10 positions matching TRBD2. Germline CDR1 and CDR2: PRHDT and FYEKMQ (reference sequence). CDR3 size: 16 residues. Trimming at V came to 5 bases and at J to 1 base, leaving 5 bases not matched to a gene. The CDR3 nucleotides read TGTGCCAGCAGCCTAGCGGGAGCAAGGTCCTACAATGAGCAGTTCTTC. This translates into CASSLAGARSYNEQFF.

The chain joins TRBV4-1 to TRBJ2-7; D gene uncertain. V dropped 2 bases and J dropped 0 bases, with 17 bases sitting between them. This CDR3 comprises 17 residues. In germline, CDR1 is MGHRA, CDR2 YSYEKL. CDR3 in amino acids: CASSQRFREASSYEQYF. The CDR3 DNA follows: TGCGCCAGCAGCCAAAGATTCCGTGAGGCGAGCTCCTACGAGCAGTACTTC.

The DNA of the CDR3 is TGTGCCAGCAGTGACAGGACTGGCGATTCACCCCTCCACTTT. Translating it yields CASSDRTGDSPLHF. The chain couples TRBV2 to TRBJ1-6; the D is unclear. Germline CDR1 is SNHLY and CDR2 is FYNNEI. This CDR3 comprises 14 residues. Trimming removed 3 bases at V and 8 bases at J, with 11 bases between. Based on the CDR3 plus reference TRBV2 and TRBJ1-6, the full variable domain is EPEVTQTPSHQVTQMGQEVILRCVPISNHLYFYWYRQILGQKVEFLVSFYNNEISEKSEIFDDQFSVERPDGSNFTLKIRSTKLEDSAMYFCASSDRTGDSPLHFGNGTRLTVT.

The rearrangement joins TRBV28 to TRBJ1-5; 7 nucleotides line up with TRBD1. V gave up 2 bases and J gave up 2 bases; unmatched junction bases: 3. Germline values: CDR1 MDHEN, CDR2 SYDVKM. The CDR3 consists of 15 residues. CDR3 nucleotides: TGTGCCAGCAGTTTACGGGGGACAGGCAATCAGCCCCAGCATTTT. Translation: CASSLRGTGNQPQHF.

This clone was found a few times. J is TRBJ2-7 and V is TRBV9; no clear D. The germline CDR1 and CDR2 sequences are SGDLS and YYNGEE. CDR3 size: 18 residues. V was trimmed by 0 bases and J by 0 bases, leaving 19 bases between them. The CDR3 loop is CASSVGAANSQISYEQYF. CDR3 sequence (DNA): TGTGCCAGCAGCGTAGGGGCAGCCAATTCTCAAATCTCCTACGAGCAGTACTTC. The variable domain in full, with the rest retrieved from reference TRBV9 and TRBJ2-7, is DSGVTQTPKHLITATGQRVTLRCSPRSGDLSVYWYQQSLDQGLQFLIQYYNGEERAKGNILERFSAQQFPDLHSELNLSSLELGDSALYFCASSVGAANSQISYEQYFGPGTRLTVT.

The V call is TRBV7-2, the J call TRBJ1-4; no clear D gene. With 1 base removed from V and 0 bases from J, the gap between germline ends came to 6 bases. This CDR3 is 15 amino acids long. Germline lookup yields CDR1 SGHTA and CDR2 FQGNSA. The CDR3 DNA sequence: TGTGCCAGCAGCTTAGTGCCAGCAACTAATGAAAAACTGTTTTTT. It specifies CASSLVPATNEKLFF.

The gene calls are TRBV27 and TRBJ2-7, with D possibly matching TRBD1 (5 bases). Germline CDR1 MNHEY, CDR2 SMNVEV (reference sequence). The V and J ends lost 2 bases and 3 bases respectively, with 11 bases between them. The CDR3 covers 14 residues. CDR3 amino acids: CASSLGAGIYEQYF. The CDR3 DNA reads as TGTGCCAGCAGTTTAGGGGCAGGGATCTACGAGCAGTACTTC.

This clone was detected only once. The chain recombines TRBV2 with TRBJ2-2; TRBD2 matches 9 bases. Germline V CDR1 and CDR2: SNHLY, FYNNEI. V shed 3 bases, J shed 3 bases, and the junction held 2 bases outside the gene matches. The CDR3 sequence is 15 residues long. This chain's CDR3 is CASSELAGYTGELFF. For the CDR3, the DNA is TGTGCCAGCAGTGAGCTAGCGGGATACACCGGGGAGCTGTTTTTT.